This TCR beta chain emerged from a study of human T cells and chemical hapten exposure. In the study overall: Reading of the patch tests, which applied 0.01% DPC to the upper back, occurred at 6 days.

Time point described: pre-sensitization, week 0. The treatment denotes: therapeutic diphenylcyclopropenone sensitization with weekly scalp DPC. TCRdb analysed the RACE reads with MiXCR anew, one entry per CDR3 protein. The sample shows about 110,000 distinct CDR3 sequences, more than 10% of them seen only once. The CDR3 covers 15 residues. Trimming pared 7 bases from V and 6 bases from J, leaving 19 bases between. CDR1 is SNHLY and CDR2 is FYNNEI in the germline V gene. This receptor was taken from a woman in her forties or fifties with alopecia areata. Some clones in this sample may be carry-over from other donors' samples. The genes are TRBV2 and TRBJ1-5; D is perhaps TRBD1 (6 bases). Sequences were derived from whole blood, sampled in connection with sensitization to the hapten diphenylcyclopropenone (DPC). CDR3 region: CASTEGDLGTQPQHF. In nucleotides, the CDR3 is TGTGCCAGCACCGAGGGGGATCTCGGAACTCAGCCCCAGCATTTT.